These 14 T cell receptor beta chains came from one sample sequenced in a study of cytomegalovirus exposure and HLA in healthy donors. This PCR relied on a set of 60 Vbeta primers and 13 Jbeta primers. Sequencing was performed with immunoSEQ multiplex PCR; in TCRdb, only in-frame clones are kept and a portion is missing. In the table there are about 160,000 clones, almost 85% of which are singletons. The sequenced sample was PBMCs. The receptors here all came from a boy aged 2 to 10 in good health and CMV-seronegative.

This rearrangement joins TRBV30 to TRBJ2-4, with D tentatively TRBD1 (6 bases). V dropped 0 bases and J dropped 6 bases, with 15 bases sitting between them. The CDR3 contains 15 residues. CDR1 GTSNPN and CDR2 SVGIG come from the germline V gene (reference sequence). The CDR3 sequence: CAWSVQGLLGNIQYF. The CDR3 nucleotides are TGTGCCTGGAGTGTGCAGGGGCTATTAGGAAACATTCAGTACTTC.

The V gene is TRBV9, the J gene TRBJ2-2; a possible D gene is TRBD1 (5 bases). V was pared by 6 bases and J by 7 bases, with 16 bases between. Germline CDR1 SGDLS, CDR2 YYNGEE. The CDR3 loop spans 14 amino acids. The CDR3 sequence is CASILCVGHGELFF. CDR3 in DNA: TGTGCCAGCATTTTATGTGTGGGGCACGGGGAGCTGTTTTTT.

This chain connects TRBV15 to TRBJ2-3, with TRBD2 matching over 7 bases. The CDR3 is made up of 15 amino acids. With V trimmed by 4 bases and J by 8 bases, 12 bases remained unmatched. The germline CDR1 and CDR2 sequences are LNHNV and YYDKDF (reference sequence). CDR3 coding DNA: TGTGCCACCAGCACCAGGACTAGTGGCAGTGGTACGCAGTATTTT. Amino acids: CATSTRTSGSGTQYF.

The chain carries TRBV6-6 and TRBJ2-7; 7 nucleotides agree with TRBD2. V lost 0 bases, J lost 3 bases, and 8 bases stayed unmatched. The CDR3 runs to 16 residues. Germline CDR1 and CDR2: MNHNY and SVGAGI (reference sequence). The CDR3 sequence is CASSYSRAGSSYEQYF. For the CDR3, the DNA is TGTGCCAGCAGTTACTCGAGAGCGGGGAGCAGCTACGAGCAGTACTTC.

The gene calls are TRBV30 and TRBJ1-5; 8 nucleotides match TRBD1. The CDR3 runs 14 residues. Germline values: CDR1 GTSNPN, CDR2 SVGIG (reference sequence). After removal of 8 bases from V and 3 bases from J, the junction contained 9 bases not matched to a gene. The CDR3 sequence is CAAAPGGFNQPQHF. CDR3 in DNA: TGTGCCGCAGCCCCAGGGGGCTTCAATCAGCCCCAGCATTTT.

This rearrangement joins TRBV2 to TRBJ2-3, with 9 bases lining up with TRBD1. The CDR3 covers 14 residues. Per germline, CDR1 SNHLY and CDR2 FYNNEI. V trimming: 6 bases; J trimming: 4 bases; junction bases outside the gene matches: 5. The CDR3 is CASRPRTGADTQYF. CDR3 coding DNA: TGTGCCAGCAGACCCCGGACAGGGGCAGATACGCAGTATTTT.

CDR3 sequence (DNA): TGTGCCAGCAGCCAGGGGACCGGGGATACGCAGTATTTT. Protein sequence: CASSQGTGDTQYF. The rearrangement links TRBV7-2 to TRBJ2-3, with a tentative D call TRBD1 (6 bases). The V and J ends lost 5 bases and 6 bases respectively, with 12 bases between them. CDR3 size: 13 residues. CDR1 is SGHTA and CDR2 is FQGNSA in the germline V gene. Variable domain in full (rest from reference TRBV7-2 and TRBJ2-3): GAGVSQSPSNKVTEKGKDVELRCDPISGHTALYWYRQSLGQGLEFLIYFQGNSAPDKSGLPSDRFSAERTGGSVSTLTIQRTQQEDSAVYLCASSQGTGDTQYFGPGTRLTVL.

The CDR3 bases are TGTGCCAGCAGCATACAGGGGAGGCATGGCTACACCTTC. It translates to CASSIQGRHGYTF. The genes are TRBV7-2 and TRBJ1-2; 7 nucleotides align to TRBD1. There are 13 residues in the CDR3. Germline lookup yields CDR1 SGHTA and CDR2 FQGNSA. The V and J ends lost 5 bases and 6 bases, in that order; junction bases with no gene match: 6.

This clone has a single count. This chain uses TRBV7-9 with TRBJ2-3; D perhaps matches TRBD1 (5 bases). This CDR3 region has 15 residues. V was trimmed by 5 bases and J by 0 bases, leaving 12 bases between them. The germline gives CDR1 SEHNR, CDR2 FQNEAQ (reference sequence). The CDR3 spells CASSAQQASTDTQYF. CDR3 DNA sequence: TGTGCCAGCAGCGCCCAACAGGCTAGCACAGATACGCAGTATTTT.

The chain carries TRBV14 and TRBJ1-2, with D maybe TRBD1 (5 bases). Germline values: CDR1 SGHDN, CDR2 FVKESK. The CDR3 is 14 residues long. V was shortened by 4 bases and J by 8 bases, with 17 bases between the two germline ends. For the CDR3, the DNA is TGTGCCAGCAGCCCCCCGAACAGGCGTCAGGGCTACACCTTC. Its protein is CASSPPNRRQGYTF.

The V call is TRBV19, the J call TRBJ2-3, with 7 bases fitting TRBD2. CDR1 is LNHDA, CDR2 SQIVND, per germline (reference sequence). CDR3 length: 12 amino acids. Unmatched junction bases numbered 2, after V lost 5 bases and J lost 6 bases. The CDR3 here is CASSALADTQYF. The CDR3 DNA reads as TGTGCCAGTAGTGCACTAGCGGATACGCAGTATTTT. Based on the CDR3 plus reference TRBV19 and TRBJ2-3, the full variable domain is DGGITQSPKYLFRKEGQNVTLSCEQNLNHDAMYWYRQDPGQGLRLIYYSQIVNDFQKGDIAEGYSVSREKKESFPLTVTSAQKNPTAFYLCASSALADTQYFGPGTRLTVL.

The rearrangement uses TRBV6-6 and TRBJ1-2; D not certain. CDR1 is MNHNY, CDR2 SVGAGI, per germline (reference sequence). The CDR3 length is 14 residues. Trimming shortened V by 2 bases and J by 5 bases, and 12 bases separated the two germline ends. CDR3: CASSYQGRMYGYTF. CDR3 DNA: TGTGCCAGCAGTTACCAAGGCAGGATGTATGGCTACACCTTC.

This chain joins TRBV5-1 and TRBJ2-3; maybe TRBD1 (6 bases). Germline CDR1 is SGHRS and CDR2 is YFSETQ. CDR3 length equals 15 residues. The ends were cut back, 2 bases at V and 2 bases at J, with 12 bases in the middle. CDR3 coding DNA: TGCGCCAGCAGCTTAAACAGGGCCCTCACAGATACGCAGTATTTT. Amino acids: CASSLNRALTDTQYF.

The chain links TRBV6-6 to TRBJ2-2; 8 bases line up with TRBD1. CDR1 and CDR2 from the germline V gene are MNHNY and SVGAGI (reference sequence). V trimming: 5 bases; J trimming: 0 bases; junction bases outside the gene matches: 5. CDR3 length: 16 residues. CDR3 protein: CASSLDRVSNTGELFF. CDR3 sequence (DNA): TGTGCCAGCAGTCTGGACAGGGTTTCGAACACCGGGGAGCTGTTTTTT.